This T cell receptor (beta chain) was recorded in a study of cytomegalovirus exposure and HLA in healthy donors. Overall study context: About 85 million unique TCR sequences came from HLA-typed donors in an early release.

Amplification used 60 Vbeta primers and 13 Jbeta primers. The assay was immunoSEQ multiplex PCR, and TCRdb's table has in-frame clones only and misses some. Among about 230,000 clones, almost 85% were seen once, and the ten largest hold more than 0.45%. Germline trimming cut 8 bases from V and 2 bases from J; bases unmatched to any gene: 2. CDR3 length: 13 residues. The germline CDR1 and CDR2 sequences are MNHNS and SASEGT. In its sample, this clone was seen a few times. The specimen was PBMCs. This chain joins TRBV6-1 and TRBJ1-4, with 7 bases identical to TRBD1. The sequence was obtained from a middle-aged woman in good health and CMV-seronegative. CDR3 coding DNA: TGTGCCAGCGGGGGACAGACTAATGAAAAACTGTTTTTT. As protein: CASGGQTNEKLFF.